This TCR beta chain was retrieved from a study of blood T cells in healthy people across ages. The V segment lost 6 bases and the J segment 5 bases; nucleotides outside the gene matches: 3. Per germline, CDR1 MNHEY and CDR2 SVGAGI. CDR3 length: 12 residues. Study results and caveats: Naive T cell percentage and TCR beta diversity correlated strongly. Both naive CD4+ cell counts and diversity were greater in long-lived donors than in aged donors.

Together with a sample-barcoded 5' primer, a J-beta primer mix was included in a second PCR lasting about 7 to 11 cycles. TCRdb independently ran MiXCR on the 5' RACE reads; one entry per CDR3 protein. The sample consists of more than 650,000 distinct CDR3 sequences, 50% to 65% of them appearing once. As to this clonotype: Its matching antigen is unknown.

The clonotype was recovered from an older man in good health. The V and J genes are TRBV6-5 and TRBJ2-7; 8 bases map to TRBD1. Sequenced sample: blood. CDR3 bases: TGTGCCAGCAGACTGACAGGGGACGAGCAGTACTTC. Amino acids: CASRLTGDEQYF.